What follows are 20 T cell receptor beta chains derived from one specimen sequenced in a study of read filtering for tumor transcriptome and immune sequencing. From roughly 390 ng of RNA, a library with molecular barcoded alpha/delta and beta/gamma adaptors was made. TCRdb ran MiXCR on the reads and lists one entry per CDR3 protein. The sample shows some 120,000 distinct CDR3 sequences, about an eighth of them seen only once. Sequenced material: a population of CD138-negative cells sorted from bone marrow. These receptors were obtained from a donor at least 40 years old with multiple myeloma.

This clonotype has at least ten counts. This chain connects TRBV5-1 to TRBJ2-3; D is uncertain. With 1 base removed from V and 4 bases from J, the gap between germline ends came to 10 bases. This CDR3 is built from 14 residues. CDR1 and CDR2 (germline): SGHRS, YFSETQ. CDR3: CASSLTLPPDTQYF. In DNA, the CDR3 is TGCGCCAGCAGCTTGACCCTTCCTCCAGATACGCAGTATTTT.

This clonotype was seen ten or more times. The chain has TRBV5-1 and TRBJ2-3; D not certain. Germline assignment: CDR1 SGHRS and CDR2 YFSETQ. V shed 6 bases and J shed 2 bases, with 16 bases lying between them. CDR3 length: 15 residues. For the CDR3, the DNA is TGCGCCAGCAACTCAGACACACACTCCACAGATACGCAGTATTTT. It translates to CASNSDTHSTDTQYF.

This clonotype was found a few times. A much larger clone lies one base from this, so it may be a read error. CDR3 coding DNA: TGCGCCAGCAGCCGGGACCGTGGTGGGGCTGAAGCTTTCTTT. This encodes CASSRDRGGAEAFF. The V call is TRBV5-1, the J call TRBJ1-1, with D perhaps matching TRBD1 (5 bases). The germline CDR1 and CDR2 sequences are SGHRS and YFSETQ. The CDR3 spans 14 residues. V lost 4 bases and J 6 bases, leaving 16 bases between the germline ends.

In the case of this clonotype: A far larger clone is one nucleotide away, so this likely arose from a read error. V gene TRBV11-3 combines with J gene TRBJ2-5, with D possibly being TRBD1 or TRBD2 (5 bases each). The CDR3 has 16 residues. Germline lookup yields CDR1 SGHNT and CDR2 YENEEA. CDR3 residues: CVSSHFLGTYQGTQYF. CDR3 DNA: TGTGTCAGCAGCCACTTCCTGGGGACGTATCAAGGAACCCAGTACTTC.

This clonotype has a count of ten or more. The CDR3 protein is CAWSVLENIQYF. The CDR3 DNA reads TGTGCCTGGAGTGTGTTGGAAAACATTCAGTACTTC. The V call is TRBV30, the J call TRBJ2-4; D call uncertain. V was clipped by 0 bases and J by 5 bases, with 5 bases between them. Germline V gene data show CDR1 as GTSNPN and CDR2 as SVGIG (reference sequence). The CDR3 length is 12 residues.

This clonotype was detected many times. The chain has TRBV20-1 and TRBJ1-1; D is unresolved. The germline gives CDR1 DFQATT, CDR2 SNEGSKA (reference sequence). The CDR3 consists of 17 residues. V lost 6 bases, J lost 0 bases, and 23 bases lay in between. The CDR3 region has the DNA TGCAGTGCGCTTGGGCCAGGACGGGCCAAGATGAACACTGAAGCTTTCTTT. This codes for CSALGPGRAKMNTEAFF.

This clonotype has ten or more counts. The chain has TRBV30 and TRBJ2-1; TRBD1 or TRBD2 may be the D gene (6 bases each). Between the trimmed V and J ends, which lost 0 bases and 2 bases, there was a span of 8 bases. Germline assignment: CDR1 GTSNPN and CDR2 SVGIG (reference sequence). The CDR3 contains 14 residues. The CDR3 sequence is CAWSVGGTYNEQFF. The CDR3 nucleotides read TGTGCCTGGAGTGTGGGGGGCACCTACAATGAGCAGTTCTTC.

The chain carries TRBV7-3 and TRBJ2-3, with D possibly TRBD1 on 5 matching bases. The CDR3 runs to 15 residues. Germline assignment: CDR1 SGHTA and CDR2 FQGTGA. Trimming cost V 4 bases and J 4 bases, with 15 bases left between them. CDR3 nucleotides: TGTGCCAGCAGCTCTATAGCCCAGACAGCAGATACGCAGTATTTT. Translation gives CASSSIAQTADTQYF.

This clonotype showed up many times. The rearrangement joins TRBV15 to TRBJ2-1, with 14 bases lining up with TRBD2. Per germline, CDR1 LNHNV and CDR2 YYDKDF (reference sequence). Trimming took 0 bases from V and 10 from J; bases not matched to a gene: 5. CDR3 length: 16 amino acids. CDR3 region: CATSREGGTSGREQFF. CDR3 sequence (DNA): TGTGCCACCAGCAGAGAAGGGGGGACTAGCGGGAGAGAGCAGTTCTTC. The entire variable domain, with the rest obtained from reference TRBV15 and TRBJ2-1, is as follows: DAMVIQNPRYQVTQFGKPVTLSCSQTLNHNVMYWYQQKSSQAPKLLFHYYDKDFNNEADTPDNFQSRRPNTSFCFLDIRSPGLGDTAMYLCATSREGGTSGREQFFGPGTRLTVL.

This clonotype appeared many times. The chain links TRBV6-2 or TRBV6-3 to TRBJ2-5, with 11 bases lining up with TRBD1. Germline lookup yields CDR1 MNHEY and CDR2 SVGEGT. V trimming: 5 bases; J trimming: 6 bases; junction bases outside the gene matches: 11. This CDR3 contains 16 residues. CDR3 nucleotides: TGTGCCAGCAGTGAGATCGGACAGGGGGCGGCTAAGACCCAGTACTTC. It specifies CASSEIGQGAAKTQYF.

This clonotype showed up many times. V and J are TRBV5-1 and TRBJ1-1; D unresolved. CDR1 and CDR2 from the germline V gene are SGHRS and YFSETQ. V was pared by 4 bases and J by 0 bases, with 10 bases between. The length of the CDR3 is 14 residues. CDR3 sequence: CASSPNTLNTEAFF. CDR3 DNA sequence: TGCGCCAGCAGCCCAAACACTCTGAACACTGAAGCTTTCTTT.

This clonotype was detected many times. The chain couples TRBV7-9 to TRBJ1-1, with TRBD1 as a possible D gene (5 bases). CDR3 size: 12 residues. The V gene's germline CDR1 is SEHNR and CDR2 FQNEAQ (reference sequence). Trimming pared 4 bases from V and 7 bases from J, leaving 10 bases between. Here the CDR3 reads CASSSNRFEAFF. The CDR3 region has the DNA TGTGCCAGCAGCTCTAACAGGTTTGAAGCTTTCTTT.

This clonotype was picked up a small number of times. The J gene is TRBJ2-3, the V gene TRBV13, with 7 bases identical to TRBD2. V shed 2 bases, J shed 4 bases, and the junction held 3 bases outside the gene matches. CDR3 length equals 14 residues. Germline V lookup: CDR1 PRHDT, CDR2 FYEKMQ (reference sequence). CDR3 DNA sequence: TGTGCCAGCAGCTTAAAGGCGGGAGCAGATACGCAGTATTTT. It is translated as CASSLKAGADTQYF. The complete variable domain, with remaining parts taken from reference TRBV13 and TRBJ2-3, reads AAGVIQSPRHLIKEKRETATLKCYPIPRHDTVYWYQQGPGQDPQFLISFYEKMQSDKGSIPDRFSAQQFSDYHSELNMSSLELGDSALYFCASSLKAGADTQYFGPGTRLTVL.

For this clonotype: A single base separates this from a much larger clone, so it may be a read error. This chain connects TRBV6-1 to TRBJ1-5; a possible D gene is TRBD1 (5 bases). In germline, CDR1 is MNHNS, CDR2 SASEGT. The CDR3 loop spans 15 amino acids. Trimming shortened V by 4 bases and J by 2 bases, and 12 bases separated the two germline ends. CDR3 in amino acids: CASSVFSGGNQPQHF. Written as DNA, the CDR3 is TGTGCCAGCAGTGTCTTTTCGGGGGGCAATCAGCCCCAGCATTTT.

This clonotype was found many times. This chain joins TRBV27 and TRBJ1-4; the D is unclear. The CDR3 is made up of 12 amino acids. V gave up 4 bases and J gave up 7 bases, with 7 bases separating them. Per the germline V gene, CDR1 is MNHEY and CDR2 is SMNVEV (reference sequence). CDR3 sequence: CASSSGGEKLFF. DNA for the CDR3: TGTGCCAGCAGTTCCGGCGGTGAAAAACTGTTTTTT.

This clonotype has a count of ten or more. In DNA, the CDR3 is TGTGCCAGCAGTAGCGCGGGGAACCTCTTCTCTGGGGCCAACGTCCTGACTTTC. As protein: CASSSAGNLFSGANVLTF. The chain employs TRBV28 and TRBJ2-6; TRBD2 is a possible D gene (6 bases). The CDR3 length is 18 residues. Germline V lookup: CDR1 MDHEN, CDR2 SYDVKM. V was trimmed by 5 bases and J by 0 bases, leaving 17 bases between them.

This clonotype occurred many times. This chain's CDR3 is CASTDRVNEQFF. The CDR3 nucleotides read TGTGCCAGCACGGACAGGGTCAATGAGCAGTTCTTC. V and J are TRBV21-1 and TRBJ2-1; the table names TRBD1, a call not compared with the DNA. TRBV21-1 is recorded as a pseudogene. This CDR3 is built from 12 residues.

The rearrangement joins TRBV7-3 to TRBJ1-1; D possibly corresponds to TRBD1 (6 bases). Germline loops: CDR1 SGHTA, CDR2 FQGTGA. Trimming left V 3 bases short and J 1 base short, with 9 bases between. CDR3 size: 14 residues. Written as DNA, the CDR3 is TGTGCCAGCAGCTTGGGACACCAGAACACTGAAGCTTTCTTT. Its translation: CASSLGHQNTEAFF.

This clonotype was recorded a few times. A much larger clone sits a single nucleotide away, making a read error possible. This sequence joins TRBV7-9 and TRBJ1-4; unclear D gene. CDR1 SEHNR and CDR2 FQNEAQ come from the germline V gene (reference sequence). The length of the CDR3 is 13 residues. CDR3 loop: CASSLGGNEELFF. The DNA of the CDR3 is TGTGCCAGCAGCTTAGGGGGAAATGAAGAACTGTTTTTT. Full variable domain (missing parts from reference TRBV7-9 and TRBJ1-4): DTGVSQNPRHKITKRGQNVTFRCDPISEHNRLYWYRQTLGQGPEFLTYFQNEAQLEKSRLLSDRFSAERPKGSFSTLEIQRTEQGDSAMYLCASSLGGNEELFFGSGTQLSVL.

This clonotype was found many times. The gene calls are TRBV5-1 and TRBJ1-4, with 7 bases matching TRBD1. The V and J ends lost 4 bases and 3 bases, in that order; junction bases with no gene match: 6. The CDR3 length is 15 residues. Germline V gives CDR1 SGHRS, CDR2 YFSETQ. CDR3 sequence reads: CASSRDSSPNEKLFF. The CDR3 bases are TGCGCCAGCAGCAGGGACAGCTCCCCTAATGAAAAACTGTTTTTT.